The 17 T cell receptor beta chains in this list originate from one sample, sequenced in a study of T-cell memory formation after mild COVID-19. TCRdb ran MiXCR on the 5' RACE reads and lists one entry per CDR3 protein. Altogether fewer than 150,000 distinct CDR3 sequences are present, more than 13% being singletons, with the ten largest covering approximately 30%. Sample: PBMCs or a T cell subset sorted from them (not recorded which). The source of these receptors is an adult woman who had mild COVID-19 (a few samples of this study predate the infection). Cell type and time point are not known.

The chain joins TRBV20-1 to TRBJ2-7, with 8 bases aligning to TRBD2. Germline V lookup: CDR1 DFQATT, CDR2 SNEGSKA (reference sequence). The CDR3 has 13 amino acids. With V trimmed by 2 bases and J by 6 bases, 6 bases remained unmatched. CDR3 DNA: TGCAGTGCTAGATCCGCCAGCGGGAGCGAGCAGTACTTC. Translating gives CSARSASGSEQYF.

This clonotype was found many times. The chain is built from TRBV7-6 and TRBJ2-5; 9 bases match TRBD1. Germline V gene sequence: CDR1 SGHVS, CDR2 FNYEAQ. This CDR3 region has 14 residues. V gave up 6 bases and J gave up 2 bases; unmatched junction bases: 4. Here the CDR3 DNA reads TGTGCCAGCAGTCCGGGACAGGGACAAGAGACCCAGTACTTC. Protein sequence: CASSPGQGQETQYF.

This clonotype was detected a few times. The rearrangement joins TRBV11-2 to TRBJ1-2; no reliable D call. V was cut by 5 bases and J by 4 bases, with 17 bases left in between. This CDR3 contains 15 residues. The germline CDR1 and CDR2 sequences are SGHAT and FQNNGV. The CDR3 DNA reads as TGTGCCAGCAGCCCACTACTCGGTTCGGGCTATGGCTACACCTTC. Its protein product is CASSPLLGSGYGYTF.

This clonotype was seen many times. The rearrangement uses TRBV20-1 and TRBJ2-5; D is unclear. Germline CDR1 reads DFQATT; CDR2 reads SNEGSKA (reference sequence). V was cut by 6 bases and J by 5 bases, with 13 bases left in between. The CDR3 totals 12 residues. The CDR3 sequence: CSATTRRETQYF. In nucleotides, the CDR3 is TGCAGTGCAACCACCAGAAGGGAGACCCAGTACTTC.

Only one count was recorded for this clonotype. The rearrangement links TRBV19 to TRBJ1-1; the D gene is possibly TRBD1 (5 bases). V was shortened by 7 bases and J by 4 bases, with 16 bases between the two germline ends. Per the germline V gene, CDR1 is LNHDA and CDR2 is SQIVND (reference sequence). This CDR3 is built from 14 residues. The CDR3 spells CASNPRTQGTEAFF. DNA of the CDR3: TGTGCCAGTAACCCCCGGACGCAGGGCACTGAAGCTTTCTTT.

The chain joins TRBV12-3 or TRBV12-4 to TRBJ2-5; TRBD1 might be the D (6 bases). V was pared by 6 bases and J by 2 bases, with 19 bases between. The CDR3 sequence is 16 residues long. Here the CDR3 reads CASSPSPGHEQETQYF. The CDR3 DNA follows: TGTGCCAGCAGCCCTTCTCCGGGACACGAACAAGAGACCCAGTACTTC.

The chain recombines TRBV5-1 with TRBJ2-7; 10 bases agree with TRBD1. V lost 3 bases, J lost 5 bases, and 8 bases stayed unmatched. This CDR3 region has 15 residues. The germline V gene has CDR1 SGHRS and CDR2 YFSETQ. CDR3 residues: CASSYLDRGTHEQYF. In DNA form, the CDR3 reads TGCGCCAGCAGCTACTTGGACAGGGGGACGCACGAGCAGTACTTC.

The chain uses TRBV6-2 or TRBV6-3 and TRBJ2-1; D unresolved. The V gene's germline CDR1 is MNHEY and CDR2 SVGEGT. The CDR3 is made up of 15 amino acids. Trimming took 2 bases from V and 7 from J, leaving 15 bases between them. The CDR3 nucleotides read TGTGCCAGCAGTTACATCCCGACTTACTGGAATGAGCAGTTCTTC. This gives the protein CASSYIPTYWNEQFF.

This clonotype appeared a few times. The chain couples TRBV7-9 to TRBJ2-1, with 9 bases that match TRBD2. The CDR3 totals 15 residues. Germline values: CDR1 SEHNR, CDR2 FQNEAQ (reference sequence). The J segment lost 12 bases and the V segment lost 4 bases, leaving 13 bases of the junction unmatched. The CDR3 protein is CASSSEETSGIVQFF. The CDR3 nucleotides read TGTGCCAGCAGCTCCGAAGAGACTAGCGGAATCGTGCAGTTCTTC.

This clonotype was detected many times. This rearrangement joins TRBV7-2 to TRBJ2-7; possibly TRBD2 for D (5 bases). The V and J ends lost 4 bases and 2 bases respectively, with 12 bases between them. Germline V gives CDR1 SGHTA, CDR2 FQGNSA. The CDR3 contains 14 residues. Here the CDR3 DNA reads TGTGCCAGCAGCTCGGACTTGCCGACCTACGAGCAGTACTTC. Its protein is CASSSDLPTYEQYF.

The genes are TRBV7-9 and TRBJ2-1, with unresolved D. Trimming removed 4 bases at V and 7 bases at J, with 11 bases between. The CDR3 loop spans 13 amino acids. Germline V gene lookup returns CDR1 SEHNR and CDR2 FQNEAQ (reference sequence). The CDR3 nucleotides read TGTGCCAGCAGCTCCCGAGACGCGAATGAGCAGTTCTTC. It translates to CASSSRDANEQFF.

V and J are TRBV4-2 and TRBJ2-7; 11 bases line up with TRBD2. The length of the CDR3 is 17 residues. Germline V gene data show CDR1 as LGHNA and CDR2 as YNFKEQ. With 2 bases clipped from V and 5 bases from J, the junction kept 11 bases outside the gene matches. CDR3 residues: CASSQRLAGGPSNEQYF. For the CDR3, the DNA is TGTGCCAGCAGCCAAAGGTTAGCGGGAGGGCCTAGCAACGAGCAGTACTTC.

This clonotype was observed a few times. The V gene is TRBV20-1, the J gene TRBJ2-1; TRBD2 agrees at 10 bases. V trimming: 4 bases; J trimming: 8 bases; junction bases outside the gene matches: 11. This CDR3 region has 15 residues. CDR1 and CDR2 (germline): DFQATT, SNEGSKA (reference sequence). CDR3 in amino acids: CSATSGTSEEDEQFF. The CDR3 DNA reads as TGCAGTGCTACCTCCGGGACTAGCGAGGAGGATGAGCAGTTCTTC.

The chain employs TRBV21-1 and TRBJ2-2; the D call in the table, TRBD1, was not verified against the DNA. TRBV21-1 is given as a pseudogene. The CDR3 is made up of 16 amino acids. The CDR3 bases are TGTGCCAGCTTACAATTGACAGGGGAAAACACCGGGGAGCTGTTTTTT. This sequence encodes CASLQLTGENTGELFF.

The chain joins TRBV7-9 to TRBJ2-7; D remains ambiguous. Trimming stripped 5 bases from V and 1 base from J, with 12 bases between. The germline V gene has CDR1 SEHNR and CDR2 FQNEAQ (reference sequence). The CDR3 extends over 14 amino acids. CDR3 DNA: TGTGCCAGCAGCCTGGTGCCGGAATCCTACGAGCAGTACTTC. This encodes CASSLVPESYEQYF.

This clonotype was detected many times. The rearrangement joins TRBV11-2 to TRBJ2-3; tentative D call: TRBD1 (6 bases). V was shortened by 1 base and J by 6 bases, with 14 bases between the two germline ends. Germline CDR1 reads SGHAT; CDR2 reads FQNNGV. The CDR3 is made up of 15 amino acids. DNA of the CDR3: TGTGCCAGCAGCTTAGTTCAGGGGCCCCCTGATACGCAGTATTTT. This gives the protein CASSLVQGPPDTQYF.

The rearrangement links TRBV2 to TRBJ2-1, with 9 bases aligning to TRBD2. J was trimmed by 1 base and V by 4 bases; bases with no gene match: 8. The CDR3 is 17 amino acids. Germline-derived CDR1 and CDR2 are SNHLY and FYNNEI. CDR3 sequence reads: CASSVSTSGPSYNEQFF. CDR3 nucleotide sequence: TGTGCCAGCAGTGTTTCGACTAGCGGCCCTTCCTACAATGAGCAGTTCTTC.